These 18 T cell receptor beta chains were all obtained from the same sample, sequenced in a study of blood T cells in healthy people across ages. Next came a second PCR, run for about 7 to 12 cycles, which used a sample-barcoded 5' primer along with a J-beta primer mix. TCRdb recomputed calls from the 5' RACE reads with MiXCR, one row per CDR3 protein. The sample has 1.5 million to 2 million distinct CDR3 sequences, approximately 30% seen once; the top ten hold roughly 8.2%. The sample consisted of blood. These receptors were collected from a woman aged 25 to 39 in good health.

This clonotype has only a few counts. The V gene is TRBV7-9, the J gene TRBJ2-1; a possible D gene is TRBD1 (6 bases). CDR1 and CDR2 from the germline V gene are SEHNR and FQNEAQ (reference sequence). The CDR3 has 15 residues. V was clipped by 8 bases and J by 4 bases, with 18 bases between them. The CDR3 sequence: CASADRDTSYNEQFF. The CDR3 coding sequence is TGTGCCAGCGCAGACCGGGACACCTCATACAATGAGCAGTTCTTC.

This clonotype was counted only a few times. CDR3 bases: TGTGCCAGCAGTTACATAATAAGCACAGATACGCAGTATTTT. It encodes CASSYIISTDTQYF. This chain joins TRBV6-6 and TRBJ2-3; D unresolved. Germline lookup yields CDR1 MNHNY and CDR2 SVGAGI (reference sequence). CDR3 length equals 14 residues. Trimming pared 2 bases from V and 0 bases from J, leaving 6 bases between.

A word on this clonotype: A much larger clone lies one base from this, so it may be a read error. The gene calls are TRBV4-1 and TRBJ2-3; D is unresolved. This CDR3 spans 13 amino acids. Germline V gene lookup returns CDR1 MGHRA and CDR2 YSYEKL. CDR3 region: CVSSQEERDTQYF. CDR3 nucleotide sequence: TGCGTCAGCAGCCAAGAAGAGCGTGATACGCAGTATTTT.

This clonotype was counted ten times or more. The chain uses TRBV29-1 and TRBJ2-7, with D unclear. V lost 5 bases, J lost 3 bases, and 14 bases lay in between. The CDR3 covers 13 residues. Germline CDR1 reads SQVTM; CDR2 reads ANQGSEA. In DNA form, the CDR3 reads TGCAGCGTTTTTACAACCTCACGCTACGAGCAGTACTTC. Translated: CSVFTTSRYEQYF.

DNA for the CDR3: TGTGCCAGCAGTTCACTAGCGCCCGGGGAGCTGTTTTTT. It specifies CASSSLAPGELFF. This chain connects TRBV28 to TRBJ2-2; TRBD2 agrees at 7 bases. V dropped 4 bases and J dropped 6; count of bases not matched to a gene: 2. Germline V gives CDR1 MDHEN, CDR2 SYDVKM. This CDR3 is built from 13 residues.

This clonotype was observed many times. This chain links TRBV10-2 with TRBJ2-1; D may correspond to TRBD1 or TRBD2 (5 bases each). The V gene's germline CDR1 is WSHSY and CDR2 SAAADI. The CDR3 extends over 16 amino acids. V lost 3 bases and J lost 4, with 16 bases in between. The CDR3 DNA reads TGCGCCAGCAGTGACCAACCGGGACCGGGGTACAATGAGCAGTTCTTC. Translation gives CASSDQPGPGYNEQFF.

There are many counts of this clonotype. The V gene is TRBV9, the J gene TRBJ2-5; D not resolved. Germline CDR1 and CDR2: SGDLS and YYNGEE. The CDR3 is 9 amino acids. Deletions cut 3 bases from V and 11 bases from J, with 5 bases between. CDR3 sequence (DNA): TGTGCCAGCAGCGGCTTACAGTACTTC. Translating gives CASSGLQYF. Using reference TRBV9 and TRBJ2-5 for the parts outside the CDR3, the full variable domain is DSGVTQTPKHLITATGQRVTLRCSPRSGDLSVYWYQQSLDQGLQFLIQYYNGEERAKGNILERFSAQQFPDLHSELNLSSLELGDSALYFCASSGLQYFGPGTRLLVL.

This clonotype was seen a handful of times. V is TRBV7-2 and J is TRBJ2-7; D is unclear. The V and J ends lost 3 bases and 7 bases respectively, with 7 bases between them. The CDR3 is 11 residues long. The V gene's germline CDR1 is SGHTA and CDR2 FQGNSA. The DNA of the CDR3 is TGTGCCAGCAGCTTTTTGGCAGAGCAGTACTTC. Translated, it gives CASSFLAEQYF.

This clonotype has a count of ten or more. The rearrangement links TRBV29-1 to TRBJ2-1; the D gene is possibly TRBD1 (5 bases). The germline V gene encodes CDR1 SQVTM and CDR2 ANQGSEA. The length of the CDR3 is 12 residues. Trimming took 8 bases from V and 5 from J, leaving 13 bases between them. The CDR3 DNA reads TGCAGCACAAGAGACAGCGACAATGAGCAGTTCTTC. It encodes CSTRDSDNEQFF.

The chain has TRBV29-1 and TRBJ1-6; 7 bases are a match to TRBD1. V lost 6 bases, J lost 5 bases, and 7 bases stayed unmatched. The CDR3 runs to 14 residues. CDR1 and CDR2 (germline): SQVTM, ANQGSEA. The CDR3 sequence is CSVAGQTDNSPLHF. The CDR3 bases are TGCAGCGTCGCGGGACAGACCGATAATTCACCCCTCCACTTT.

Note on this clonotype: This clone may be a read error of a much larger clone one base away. The CDR3 coding sequence is TGTGCCAGCAGCTTAGACGTCCGCTATGGCTACACCTTC. Translation gives CASSLDVRYGYTF. V usage is TRBV7-9 and J usage is TRBJ1-2, with unresolved D. V was cut by 1 base and J by 4 bases, with 7 bases left in between. This CDR3 has 13 residues. Germline-derived CDR1 and CDR2 are SEHNR and FQNEAQ (reference sequence).

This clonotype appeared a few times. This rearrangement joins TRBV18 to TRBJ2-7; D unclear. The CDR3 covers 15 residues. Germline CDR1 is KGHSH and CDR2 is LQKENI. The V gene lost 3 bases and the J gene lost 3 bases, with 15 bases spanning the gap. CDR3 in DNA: TGTGCCAGCTCACCTGGCCTTGATAGTCTCTACGAGCAGTACTTC. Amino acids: CASSPGLDSLYEQYF. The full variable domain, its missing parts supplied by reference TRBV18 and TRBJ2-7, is NAGVMQNPRHLVRRRGQEARLRCSPMKGHSHVYWYRQLPEEGLKFMVYLQKENIIDESGMPKERFSAEFPKEGPSILRIQQVVRGDSAAYFCASSPGLDSLYEQYFGPGTRLTVT.

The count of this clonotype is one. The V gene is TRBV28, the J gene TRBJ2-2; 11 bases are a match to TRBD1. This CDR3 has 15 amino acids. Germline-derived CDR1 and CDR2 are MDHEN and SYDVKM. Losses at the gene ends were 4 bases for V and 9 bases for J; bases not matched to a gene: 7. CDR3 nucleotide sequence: TGTGCCAGCAGTTCCACCGGGACAGGGGGGCGGGAGCTGTTTTTT. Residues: CASSSTGTGGRELFF.

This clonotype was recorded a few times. Here the CDR3 DNA reads TGCAGTGCTAGCCCTAGGGGAGGGGGATATGGCTACACCTTC. This gives the protein CSASPRGGGYGYTF. The rearrangement uses TRBV20-1 and TRBJ1-2; maybe TRBD1 (6 bases). V lost 3 bases, J lost 5 bases, and 16 bases lay in between. Germline values: CDR1 DFQATT, CDR2 SNEGSKA (reference sequence). The CDR3 sequence is 14 residues long.

Here the CDR3 reads CASSVASVDTQYF. In nucleotides, the CDR3 is TGTGCCAGCAGCGTCGCGAGTGTGGATACGCAGTATTTT. The rearrangement links TRBV7-2 to TRBJ2-3; no clear D gene. The CDR3 consists of 13 residues. Germline lookup yields CDR1 SGHTA and CDR2 FQGNSA. The V and J ends lost 5 bases and 6 bases respectively, with 12 bases between them.

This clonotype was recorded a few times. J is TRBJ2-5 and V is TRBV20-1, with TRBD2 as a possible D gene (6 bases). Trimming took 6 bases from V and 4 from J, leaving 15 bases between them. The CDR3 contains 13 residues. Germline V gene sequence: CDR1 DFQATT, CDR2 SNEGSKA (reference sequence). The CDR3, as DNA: TGCAGTGCCCCGGGGCTAGCGCTAGAGACCCAGTACTTC. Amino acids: CSAPGLALETQYF.

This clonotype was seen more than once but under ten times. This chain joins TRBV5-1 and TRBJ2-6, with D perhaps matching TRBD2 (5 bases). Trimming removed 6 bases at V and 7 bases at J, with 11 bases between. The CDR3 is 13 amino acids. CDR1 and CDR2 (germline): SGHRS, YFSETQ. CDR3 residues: CASTPGRANVLTF. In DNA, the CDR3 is TGCGCCAGCACTCCTGGGAGAGCCAACGTCCTGACTTTC.

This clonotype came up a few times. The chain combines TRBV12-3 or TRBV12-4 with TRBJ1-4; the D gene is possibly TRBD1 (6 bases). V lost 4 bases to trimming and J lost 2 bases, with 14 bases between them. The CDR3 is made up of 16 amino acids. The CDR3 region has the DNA TGTGCCAGCAGTTACCAGGGGTGGGACACTAATGAAAAACTGTTTTTT. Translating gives CASSYQGWDTNEKLFF.